These T cell receptor beta chains were read from a single sample in a study of CD4 T cells in relation to SARS-CoV-2 and coronaviruses. Their antigens are not known. TCRdb's copy holds only in-frame clones and misses some; the assay was immunoSEQ multiplex PCR. The table shows roughly 45,000 clones, with over 75% occurring only once. The source material was naive CD4+ T cells from PBMCs, cultured in vitro. These receptors were taken from an adult with COVID-19. Both conserved end residues are part of each CDR3. Fields, in order: clone size, J gene, V gene, D gene, CDR3 DNA, CDR3 protein. A D gene is named only where the DNA matches it firmly. The size field is filled for only some rows; it gives once, few, many or a size class.

size: NA
J: TRBJ2-3
V: TRBV9
D: NA
DNA: TGTGCCAGCAGCGAGACACCGGCGCTCGGGGATACGCAGTATTTT
CDR3: CASSETPALGDTQYF

size: NA
J: TRBJ2-3
V: TRBV7-2
D: NA
DNA: TGTGCCAGCAGCCTCCGCACAGATACGCAGTATTTT
CDR3: CASSLRTDTQYF

size: NA
J: TRBJ2-5
V: TRBV28
D: TRBD2
DNA: TGTGCCAGTCATAGGGGGAGGACTAGCGGGTGGAGGGAGACCCAGTACTTC
CDR3: CASHRGRTSGWRETQYF

size: once
J: TRBJ1-5
V: TRBV28
D: NA
DNA: TGTGCCAGCCGTTCGGGGAATCAGCCCCAGCATTTT
CDR3: CASRSGNQPQHF

size: NA
J: TRBJ2-7
V: TRBV7-9
D: TRBD2
DNA: TGTGCCAGCAGCTTAGCGGGCGGGAGTGCCTACGAGCAGTACTTC
CDR3: CASSLAGGSAYEQYF

size: once
J: TRBJ2-3
V: TRBV2
D: NA
DNA: TGTGCCAGCAGTGAACAGGGACGAGATACGCAGTATTTT
CDR3: CASSEQGRDTQYF

size: NA
J: TRBJ2-7
V: TRBV6-5
D: NA
DNA: TGTGCCAGCAGGGACCGGGACGGGGACTACGAGCAGTACTTC
CDR3: CASRDRDGDYEQYF

size: NA
J: TRBJ2-1
V: TRBV28
D: TRBD1
DNA: TGTGCCAGCAGTTTCTACAGGGGACCCTCCTACAATGAGCAGTTCTTC
CDR3: CASSFYRGPSYNEQFF

size: NA
J: TRBJ2-3
V: TRBV9
D: NA
DNA: TGTGCCAGCAGCGTAGACTTCACAGATACGCAGTATTTT
CDR3: CASSVDFTDTQYF

size: NA
J: TRBJ2-7
V: TRBV3-1/TRBV3-2
D: NA
DNA: TGTGCCAGCAGGGGAGCCCTAGCGAACTCCTACGAGCAGTACTTC
CDR3: CASRGALANSYEQYF

size: NA
J: TRBJ2-6
V: TRBV6-2/TRBV6-3
D: NA
DNA: TGTGCCAGCAGTGTCACAGGTTCTGGGGCCAACGTCCTGACTTTC
CDR3: CASSVTGSGANVLTF

size: NA
J: TRBJ2-5
V: TRBV21-1
D: NA
DNA: TGTGCCAGCAGCACTACGACTAGGACTGCGTCGGAGACCCAGTACTTC
CDR3: CASSTTTRTASETQYF

size: NA
J: TRBJ2-1
V: TRBV29-1
D: NA
DNA: TGCAGCGTTAACAGGGAGTATGAGCAGTTCTTC
CDR3: CSVNREYEQFF